This paragraph reports one TCR beta chain. The target antigen is unknown. Libraries were prepared by immunoSEQ multiplex PCR; TCRdb keeps only in-frame clonotypes and omits some of them. The data contain 30,000 to 35,000 clones, approximately 70% of them singletons. This specimen belongs to a study of monozygotic twins with cystic fibrosis. Whole-study context: Libraries were built from 2.5 to 3 micrograms of fragmented DNA using about 16 PCR cycles.

Study-wide results and limits: Co-twins had the most similar V usage for 13 of 16 pairs, J for 8. Median Simpson clonality of approximately 0.01 suggested naive T cells predominated.

In germline, CDR1 is MNHNY, CDR2 SVGAGI (reference sequence). The length of the CDR3 is 15 residues. V was trimmed by 2 bases and J by 8 bases, leaving 16 bases between them. The V gene is TRBV6-6, the J gene TRBJ2-1, with a possible D match to TRBD2 (6 bases). The sequenced material came from blood. This TCR was sampled from a girl between 10 and 17 years old with cystic fibrosis. In DNA form, the CDR3 reads TGTGCCAGCAGTTACCCGGGAAGGGGACTTTATGAGCAGTTCTTC. Translated, it gives CASSYPGRGLYEQFF.